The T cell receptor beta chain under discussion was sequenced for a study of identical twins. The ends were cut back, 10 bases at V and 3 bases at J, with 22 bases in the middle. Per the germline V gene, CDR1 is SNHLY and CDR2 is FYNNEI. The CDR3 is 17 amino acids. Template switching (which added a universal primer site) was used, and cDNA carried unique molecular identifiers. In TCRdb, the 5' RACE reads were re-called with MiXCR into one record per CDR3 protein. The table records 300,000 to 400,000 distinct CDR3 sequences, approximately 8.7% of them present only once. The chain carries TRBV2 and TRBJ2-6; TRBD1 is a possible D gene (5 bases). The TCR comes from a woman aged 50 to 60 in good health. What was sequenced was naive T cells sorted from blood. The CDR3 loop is CATVEQGHSFGANVLTF. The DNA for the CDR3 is TGTGCCACCGTGGAGCAGGGTCACAGCTTTGGGGCCAACGTCCTGACTTTC. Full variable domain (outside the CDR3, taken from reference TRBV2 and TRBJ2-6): EPEVTQTPSHQVTQMGQEVILRCVPISNHLYFYWYRQILGQKVEFLVSFYNNEISEKSEIFDDQFSVERPDGSNFTLKIRSTKLEDSAMYFCATVEQGHSFGANVLTFGAGSRLTVL.